This TCR beta chain stems from a study of T cells in Graves' hyperthyroidism and ophthalmopathy. The V gene end was trimmed by 0 bases and the J gene end by 0 bases; junction bases not matched to a gene: 7. Per the germline V gene, CDR1 is LNHNV and CDR2 is YYDKDF (reference sequence). The CDR3 consists of 18 residues. Cells are PBMCs isolated from 10 ml of fresh blood. There were TCR beta CDR3 regions amplified from RNA transcripts. HTBI primers drove first-round RT-PCR of the TCR CDR3. TCRdb reprocessed the multiplex PCR reads via MiXCR and lists one record per CDR3 protein. Among approximately 420,000 distinct CDR3 sequences, 15% were seen once, and the ten largest hold about 30%.

The chain recombines TRBV15 with TRBJ1-5; 8 bases line up with TRBD1. The clonotype originates from a woman between 25 and 40 years old with Graves' hyperthyroidism. Sequencing used blood. The CDR3 loop reads CATSRDWTGTCSNQPQHF. The DNA of the CDR3 is TGTGCCACCAGCAGAGATTGGACAGGGACTTGTAGCAATCAGCCCCAGCATTTT.